The 15 T cell receptor beta chains listed next were all sequenced from one sample in a study of blood T cells in healthy people across ages (dated by TCRdb to the mid-2010s). Receptor amplification or capture employed 5' RACE. Reads for this sample came from an Illumina HiSeq 2500. A second PCR of roughly 7 to 11 cycles was performed with a sample-barcoded 5' primer and a J-beta primer mix. The public reads were run again by TCRdb, first through fastp at Q25 and then through MiXCR, and only productive beta chains were kept. Each record represents a unique CDR3 protein, reported with the most common genes and DNA among its rows. The sample includes 780,000 or so distinct CDR3 sequences, with roughly 50% observed a single time. About two fifths of the sample goes to the ten largest clones. The sequenced sample was blood. Source of these receptors: a man older than 75 in good health.

V gene TRBV7-2 combines with J gene TRBJ2-7; possible D gene TRBD1, 6 bases. V lost 5 bases and J 5 bases, leaving 10 bases between the germline ends. Looked up from germline, CDR1 is SGHTA and CDR2 is FQGNSA. The CDR3 runs 12 residues. CDR3 loop: CASSTQGNEQYF. CDR3 nucleotide sequence: TGTGCCAGCAGCACACAGGGAAACGAGCAGTACTTC. The variable domain in full, with the rest retrieved from reference TRBV7-2 and TRBJ2-7, is GAGVSQSPSNKVTEKGKDVELRCDPISGHTALYWYRQSLGQGLEFLIYFQGNSAPDKSGLPSDRFSAERTGGSVSTLTIQRTQQEDSAVYLCASSTQGNEQYFGPGTRLTVT.

The chain combines TRBV12-3 or TRBV12-4 with TRBJ2-1, with TRBD2 identical over 14 bases. With V trimmed by 2 bases and J by 10 bases, 10 bases remained unmatched. The CDR3 runs 17 residues. Here the CDR3 reads CASSLMGGTSGSGEQFF. The CDR3 bases are TGTGCCAGCAGTTTAATGGGAGGGACTAGCGGGAGCGGGGAGCAGTTCTTC.

This clonotype was recorded a few times. The V call is TRBV24-1, the J call TRBJ1-2; 8 bases are shared with TRBD1. CDR3 length: 15 residues. Germline V gene data show CDR1 as KGHDR and CDR2 as SFDVKD. The ends lost 5 bases at V and 2 bases at J; junction bases unmatched: 6. The CDR3 DNA reads TGTGCCACCAGTGGGGCCGGACAGGGAAACTATGGCTACACCTTC. Protein sequence: CATSGAGQGNYGYTF.

This clonotype was observed a handful of times. The genes are TRBV7-6 and TRBJ2-1; TRBD2 matches 13 bases. Trimming at V came to 5 bases and at J to 5 bases, leaving 6 bases not matched to a gene. This CDR3 region has 16 residues. Germline CDR1 SGHVS, CDR2 FNYEAQ. This chain's CDR3 is CASSGLAGVVDNEQFF. Here the CDR3 DNA reads TGTGCCAGCAGCGGACTAGCGGGAGTTGTCGACAATGAGCAGTTCTTC.

This clonotype was recorded a few times. The chain uses TRBV20-1 and TRBJ1-2, with D maybe TRBD1 (5 bases). Trimming removed 2 bases from V and 10 bases from J, with 14 bases in between. CDR1 DFQATT and CDR2 SNEGSKA come from the germline V gene (reference sequence). This CDR3 region has 12 residues. The DNA for the CDR3 is TGCAGTGCTAGAAAAAGGGACGGAATCTACACCTTC. The encoded protein is CSARKRDGIYTF.

This chain links TRBV4-1 with TRBJ2-2, with 9 bases matching TRBD2. Per the germline V gene, CDR1 is MGHRA and CDR2 is YSYEKL. The junction had 2 bases not matched to a gene; V was cut back by 0 bases and J by 6 bases. There are 15 residues in the CDR3. The CDR3 nucleotides are TGCGCCAGCAGCCAAGATCGCGGGGGGGCCGGGGAGCTGTTTTTT. Encoded protein: CASSQDRGGAGELFF.

In this sample, this clonotype turned up a few times. This chain uses TRBV10-3 with TRBJ2-1; 8 nucleotides agree with TRBD2. The CDR3 totals 12 residues. From germline, CDR1 is ENHRY and CDR2 SYGVKD. V dropped 10 bases and J dropped 4; count of bases not matched to a gene: 3. CDR3 coding DNA: TGTGCCACGGGAGGGCCTTACAATGAGCAGTTCTTC. It yields the protein CATGGPYNEQFF.

The V and J genes are TRBV2 and TRBJ1-2; D not certain. The CDR3 is 10 amino acids. Germline V gene lookup returns CDR1 SNHLY and CDR2 FYNNEI. CDR3 DNA sequence: TGTGGGGCTCGATCAAGGGGCTACACCTTC. This sequence encodes CGARSRGYTF. Together with reference TRBV2 and TRBJ1-2, the CDR3 gives the full variable domain: EPEVTQTPSHQVTQMGQEVILRCVPISNHLYFYWYRQILGQKVEFLVSFYNNEISEKSEIFDDQFSVERPDGSNFTLKIRSTKLEDSAMYFCGARSRGYTFGSGTRLTVV.

The chain carries TRBV9 and TRBJ2-1; 9 bases fit TRBD2. CDR1 and CDR2 (germline): SGDLS, YYNGEE. The junction had 9 bases not matched to a gene; V was cut back by 3 bases and J by 5 bases. This CDR3 is 16 amino acids long. The CDR3 here is CASSAGRTSVDNEQFF. As DNA, the CDR3 is TGTGCCAGCAGCGCAGGGAGGACTAGCGTCGACAATGAGCAGTTCTTC.

The V and J genes are TRBV7-2 and TRBJ2-5; tentative D call: TRBD2 (6 bases). The germline gives CDR1 SGHTA, CDR2 FQGNSA. Trimming pared 1 base from V and 5 bases from J, leaving 14 bases between. CDR3 size: 15 residues. CDR3 DNA: TGTGCCAGCAGCTTAGTGGGGGGAGGAGAGGAGACCCAGTACTTC. This encodes CASSLVGGGEETQYF.

V gene TRBV20-1 combines with J gene TRBJ1-1; D not resolved. This CDR3 has 14 amino acids. V was cut by 0 bases and J by 1 base, with 9 bases left in between. The germline gives CDR1 DFQATT, CDR2 SNEGSKA (reference sequence). In DNA form, the CDR3 reads TGCAGTGCTAGAGATCGCAGGTCGAACACTGAAGCTTTCTTT. Protein product: CSARDRRSNTEAFF.

The chain joins TRBV2 to TRBJ2-1, with no clear D. Looked up from germline, CDR1 is SNHLY and CDR2 is FYNNEI. The CDR3 totals 15 residues. Trimming took off 6 bases at V and 0 bases at J, with 12 bases between the two ends. CDR3 DNA: TGTGCCAGCAGCGCCGACCGGAGCTCCTACAATGAGCAGTTCTTC. Amino acid sequence: CASSADRSSYNEQFF.

V gene TRBV6-5 combines with J gene TRBJ2-1, with D tentatively TRBD2 (6 bases). The CDR3 is 15 residues long. The germline V gene encodes CDR1 MNHEY and CDR2 SVGAGI. With 6 bases removed from V and 8 bases from J, the gap between germline ends came to 20 bases. This CDR3 reads CASRSTRTPWDEQFF. CDR3 sequence (DNA): TGTGCCAGCAGGTCGACTAGAACCCCCTGGGATGAGCAGTTCTTC.

This clonotype was detected once. The rearrangement joins TRBV20-1 to TRBJ2-5; D is perhaps TRBD1 (5 bases). This CDR3 has 14 residues. CDR1 is DFQATT, CDR2 SNEGSKA, per germline (reference sequence). The V gene lost 0 bases and the J gene lost 5 bases, with 13 bases spanning the gap. The CDR3: CSARDGASWETQYF. CDR3 nucleotide sequence: TGCAGTGCTAGAGATGGGGCTAGTTGGGAGACCCAGTACTTC.

This rearrangement joins TRBV9 to TRBJ2-3; TRBD1 is a possible D gene (5 bases). Trimming took 0 bases from V and 6 from J, leaving 14 bases between them. The CDR3 runs to 15 residues. Germline lookup yields CDR1 SGDLS and CDR2 YYNGEE. The CDR3 sequence: CASSVGMGPADTQYF. Written as DNA, the CDR3 is TGTGCCAGCAGCGTAGGGATGGGGCCGGCGGATACGCAGTATTTT.